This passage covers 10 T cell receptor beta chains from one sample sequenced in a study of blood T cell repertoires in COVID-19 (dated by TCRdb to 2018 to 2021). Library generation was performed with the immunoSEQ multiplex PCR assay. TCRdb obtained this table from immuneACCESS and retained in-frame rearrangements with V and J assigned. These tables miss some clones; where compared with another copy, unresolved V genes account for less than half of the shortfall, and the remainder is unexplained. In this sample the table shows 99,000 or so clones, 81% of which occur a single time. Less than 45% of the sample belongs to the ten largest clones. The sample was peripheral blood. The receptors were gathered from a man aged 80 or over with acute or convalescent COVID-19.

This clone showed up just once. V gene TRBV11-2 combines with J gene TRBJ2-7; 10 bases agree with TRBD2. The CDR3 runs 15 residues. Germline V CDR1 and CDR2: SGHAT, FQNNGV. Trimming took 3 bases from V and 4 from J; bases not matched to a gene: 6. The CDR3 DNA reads TGTGCCAGCAGCTTGCAAGCGGGAGGGCCGTACGAGCAGTACTTC. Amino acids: CASSLQAGGPYEQYF.

The CDR3 sequence: CASSYPSGNGETQYF. For the CDR3, the DNA is TGTGCCAGCAGTTACCCTAGCGGGAACGGCGAGACCCAGTACTTC. This chain joins TRBV6-5 and TRBJ2-5; TRBD2 matches at 9 bases. The CDR3 runs 15 residues. J gave up 5 bases and V 2 bases, and 6 bases lay outside the gene matches. CDR1 MNHEY and CDR2 SVGAGI come from the germline V gene.

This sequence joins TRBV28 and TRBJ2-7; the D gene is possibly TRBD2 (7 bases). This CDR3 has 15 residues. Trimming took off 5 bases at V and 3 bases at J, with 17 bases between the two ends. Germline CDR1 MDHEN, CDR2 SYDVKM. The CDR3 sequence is CASSQSGTRFYEQYF. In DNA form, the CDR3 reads TGTGCCAGCAGTCAGAGCGGGACACGGTTCTACGAGCAGTACTTC. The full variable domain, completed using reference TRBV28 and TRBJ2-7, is DVKVTQSSRYLVKRTGEKVFLECVQDMDHENMFWYRQDPGLGLRLIYFSYDVKMKEKGDIPEGYSVSREKKERFSLILESASTNQTSMYLCASSQSGTRFYEQYFGPGTRLTVT.

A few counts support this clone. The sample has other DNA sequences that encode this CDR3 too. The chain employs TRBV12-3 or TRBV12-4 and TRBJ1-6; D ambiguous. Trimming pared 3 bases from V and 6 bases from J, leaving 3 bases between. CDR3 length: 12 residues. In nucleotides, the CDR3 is TGTGCCAGCAGTTTCGGTAATTCACCCCTCCACTTT. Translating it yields CASSFGNSPLHF.

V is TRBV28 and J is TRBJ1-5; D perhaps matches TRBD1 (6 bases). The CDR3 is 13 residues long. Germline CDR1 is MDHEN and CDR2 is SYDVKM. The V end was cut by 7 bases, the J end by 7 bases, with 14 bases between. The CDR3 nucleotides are TGTGCCAGCACACTAGGGGGAAAGCAGCCCCAGCATTTT. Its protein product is CASTLGGKQPQHF.

The CDR3 sequence is CATSDPGTGTGELFF. DNA of the CDR3: TGTGCCACCAGTGACCCCGGGACAGGGACCGGGGAGCTGTTTTTT. The J gene is TRBJ2-2, the V gene TRBV24-1, with TRBD1 matching over 9 bases. Trimming took 4 bases from V and 5 from J; bases not matched to a gene: 4. Per germline, CDR1 KGHDR and CDR2 SFDVKD. The CDR3 length is 15 residues.

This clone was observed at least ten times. Here the CDR3 DNA reads TGTGCCAGCAGAGGGGGAAGCTCCTATAATTCACCCCTCCACTTT. Translated, it gives CASRGGSSYNSPLHF. The chain is built from TRBV6-4 and TRBJ1-6, with D possibly being TRBD1 (6 bases). Germline V gives CDR1 MRHNA, CDR2 SNTAGT. The CDR3 runs 15 residues. Trimming shortened V by 6 bases and J by 0 bases, and 9 bases separated the two germline ends.

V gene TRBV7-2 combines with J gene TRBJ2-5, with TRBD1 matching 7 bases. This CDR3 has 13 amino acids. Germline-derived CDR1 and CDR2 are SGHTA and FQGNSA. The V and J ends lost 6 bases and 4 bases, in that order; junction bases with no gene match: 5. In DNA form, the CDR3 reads TGTGCCAGCAGGCCAGGGGGTGGAGAGACCCAGTACTTC. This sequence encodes CASRPGGGETQYF.

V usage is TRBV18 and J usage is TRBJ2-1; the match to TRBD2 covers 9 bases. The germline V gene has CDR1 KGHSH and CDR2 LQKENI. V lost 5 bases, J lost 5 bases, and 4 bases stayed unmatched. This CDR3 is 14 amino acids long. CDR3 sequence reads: CASSFSGSDNEQFF. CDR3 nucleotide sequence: TGTGCCAGCTCATTTAGCGGGAGTGACAATGAGCAGTTCTTC.

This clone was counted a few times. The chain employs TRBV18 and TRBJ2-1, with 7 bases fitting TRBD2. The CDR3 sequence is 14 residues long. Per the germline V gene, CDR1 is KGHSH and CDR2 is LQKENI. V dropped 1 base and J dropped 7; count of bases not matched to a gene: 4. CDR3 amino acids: CASSPQSGGNEQFF. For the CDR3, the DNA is TGTGCCAGCTCACCACAGTCCGGGGGGAATGAGCAGTTCTTC.